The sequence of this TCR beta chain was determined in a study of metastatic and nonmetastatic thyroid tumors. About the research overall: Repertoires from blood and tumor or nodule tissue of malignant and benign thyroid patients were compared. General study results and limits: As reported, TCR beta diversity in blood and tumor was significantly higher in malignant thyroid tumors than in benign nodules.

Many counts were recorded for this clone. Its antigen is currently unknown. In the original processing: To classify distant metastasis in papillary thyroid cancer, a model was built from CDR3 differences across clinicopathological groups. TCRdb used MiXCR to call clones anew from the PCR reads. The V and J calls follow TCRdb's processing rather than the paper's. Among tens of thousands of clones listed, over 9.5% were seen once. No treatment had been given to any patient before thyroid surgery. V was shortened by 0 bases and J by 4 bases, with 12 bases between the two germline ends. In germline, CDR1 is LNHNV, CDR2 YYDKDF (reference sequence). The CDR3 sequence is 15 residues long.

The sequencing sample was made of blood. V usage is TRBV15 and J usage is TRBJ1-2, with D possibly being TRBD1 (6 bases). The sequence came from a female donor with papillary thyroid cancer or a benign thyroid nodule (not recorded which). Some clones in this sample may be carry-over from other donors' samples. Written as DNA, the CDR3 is TGTGCCACCAGCAGAGATGGTCAGGGGAGCTATGGCTACACCTTC. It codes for CATSRDGQGSYGYTF. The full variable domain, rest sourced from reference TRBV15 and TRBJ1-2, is DAMVIQNPRYQVTQFGKPVTLSCSQTLNHNVMYWYQQKSSQAPKLLFHYYDKDFNNEADTPDNFQSRRPNTSFCFLDIRSPGLGDTAMYLCATSRDGQGSYGYTFGSGTRLTVV.